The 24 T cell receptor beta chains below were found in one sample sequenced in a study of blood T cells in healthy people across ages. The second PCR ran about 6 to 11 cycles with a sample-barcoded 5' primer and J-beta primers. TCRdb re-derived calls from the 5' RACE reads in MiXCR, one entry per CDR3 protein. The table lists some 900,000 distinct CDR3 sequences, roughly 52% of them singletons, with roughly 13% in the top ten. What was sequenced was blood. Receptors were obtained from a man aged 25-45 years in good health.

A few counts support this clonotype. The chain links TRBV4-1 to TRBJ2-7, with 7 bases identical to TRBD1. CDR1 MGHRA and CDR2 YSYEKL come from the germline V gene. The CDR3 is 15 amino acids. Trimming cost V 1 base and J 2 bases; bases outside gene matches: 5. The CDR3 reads CASSQAGTATYEQYF. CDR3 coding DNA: TGCGCCAGCAGCCAAGCTGGGACAGCTACCTACGAGCAGTACTTC.

The CDR3 protein is CASSLVFQGDEQFF. The CDR3, as DNA: TGTGCCAGCAGCTTAGTTTTCCAGGGAGATGAGCAGTTCTTC. This rearrangement joins TRBV7-6 to TRBJ2-1, with D possibly being TRBD1 or TRBD2 (5 bases each). Germline V gives CDR1 SGHVS, CDR2 FNYEAQ. V was pared by 1 base and J by 8 bases, with 12 bases between. CDR3 length equals 14 residues.

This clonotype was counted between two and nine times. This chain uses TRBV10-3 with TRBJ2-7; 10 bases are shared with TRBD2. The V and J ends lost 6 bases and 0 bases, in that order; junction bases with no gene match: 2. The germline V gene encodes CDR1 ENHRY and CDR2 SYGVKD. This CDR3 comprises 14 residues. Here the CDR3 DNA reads TGTGCCATCAGGGCTAGCGGGAGCTCCTACGAGCAGTACTTC. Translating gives CAIRASGSSYEQYF.

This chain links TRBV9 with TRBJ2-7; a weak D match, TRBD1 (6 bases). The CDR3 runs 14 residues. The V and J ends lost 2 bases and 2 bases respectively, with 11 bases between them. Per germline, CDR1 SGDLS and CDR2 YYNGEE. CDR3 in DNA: TGTGCCAGCAGCGTTGGACAGCAAACCTACGAGCAGTACTTC. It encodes CASSVGQQTYEQYF.

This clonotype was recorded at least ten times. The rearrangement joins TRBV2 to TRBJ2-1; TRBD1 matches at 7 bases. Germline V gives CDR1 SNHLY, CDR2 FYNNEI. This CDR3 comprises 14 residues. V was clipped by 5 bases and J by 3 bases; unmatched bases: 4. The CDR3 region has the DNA TGTGCCAGCAGTTTATACAGGGGCTACAATGAGCAGTTCTTC. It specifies CASSLYRGYNEQFF.

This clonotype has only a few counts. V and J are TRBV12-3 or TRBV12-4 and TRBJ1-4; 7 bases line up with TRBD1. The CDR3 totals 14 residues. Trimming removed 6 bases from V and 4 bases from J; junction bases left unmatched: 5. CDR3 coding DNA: TGTGCCAGCAGACAGGGACAGTATAATGAAAAACTGTTTTTT. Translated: CASRQGQYNEKLFF.

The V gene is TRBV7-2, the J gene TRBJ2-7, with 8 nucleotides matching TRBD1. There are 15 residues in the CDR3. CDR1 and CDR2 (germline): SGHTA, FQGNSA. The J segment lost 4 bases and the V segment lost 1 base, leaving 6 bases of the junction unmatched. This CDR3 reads CASSLGTGLLYEQYF. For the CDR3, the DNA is TGTGCCAGCAGCTTAGGGACAGGGTTACTATACGAGCAGTACTTC.

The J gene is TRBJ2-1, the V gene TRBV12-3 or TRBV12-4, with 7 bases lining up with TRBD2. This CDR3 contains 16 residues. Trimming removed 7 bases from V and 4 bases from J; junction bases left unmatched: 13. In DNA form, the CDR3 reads TGTGCCAGCAACCCTAGTGGGGCGGGGGAATACAATGAGCAGTTCTTC. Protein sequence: CASNPSGAGEYNEQFF.

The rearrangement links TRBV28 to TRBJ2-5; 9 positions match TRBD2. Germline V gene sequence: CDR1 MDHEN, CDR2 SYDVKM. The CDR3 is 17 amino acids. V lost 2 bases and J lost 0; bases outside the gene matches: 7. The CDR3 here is CASSLGLTSGNQETQYF. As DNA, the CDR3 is TGTGCCAGCAGTTTAGGGCTGACTAGCGGCAACCAAGAGACCCAGTACTTC.

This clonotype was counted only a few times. The CDR3 reads CSVATTDTQYF. CDR3 nucleotide sequence: TGCAGCGTGGCCACAACAGATACGCAGTATTTT. The V call is TRBV29-1, the J call TRBJ2-3; unclear D gene. Germline V gives CDR1 SQVTM, CDR2 ANQGSEA. Trimming shortened V by 6 bases and J by 3 bases, and 7 bases separated the two germline ends. CDR3 length: 11 residues.

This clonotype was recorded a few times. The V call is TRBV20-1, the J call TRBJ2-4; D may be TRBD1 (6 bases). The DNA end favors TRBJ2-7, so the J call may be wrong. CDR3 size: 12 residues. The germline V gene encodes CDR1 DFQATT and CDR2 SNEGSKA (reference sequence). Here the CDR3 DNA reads TGCAGTGCTAGACCGGGACAATACGAGCAGTACTTC. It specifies CSARPGQYEQYF.

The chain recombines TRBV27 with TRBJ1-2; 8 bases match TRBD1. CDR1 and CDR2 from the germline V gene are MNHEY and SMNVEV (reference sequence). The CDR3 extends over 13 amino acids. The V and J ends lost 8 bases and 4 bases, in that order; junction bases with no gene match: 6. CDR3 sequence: CASQPGTGYGYTF. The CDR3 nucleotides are TGTGCCAGCCAGCCCGGGACAGGCTATGGCTACACCTTC.

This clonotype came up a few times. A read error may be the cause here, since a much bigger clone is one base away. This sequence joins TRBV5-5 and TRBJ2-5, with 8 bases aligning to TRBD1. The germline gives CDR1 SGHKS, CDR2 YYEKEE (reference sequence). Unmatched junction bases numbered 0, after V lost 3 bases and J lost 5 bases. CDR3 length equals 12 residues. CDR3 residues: CASSWDRETQYF. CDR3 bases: TGTGCCAGCAGCTGGGACAGGGAGACCCAGTACTTC.

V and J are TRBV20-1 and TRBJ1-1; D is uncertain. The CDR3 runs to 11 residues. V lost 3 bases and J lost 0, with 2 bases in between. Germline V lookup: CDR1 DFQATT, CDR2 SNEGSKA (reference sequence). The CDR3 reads CSASLNTEAFF. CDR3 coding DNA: TGCAGTGCTAGCTTGAACACTGAAGCTTTCTTT.

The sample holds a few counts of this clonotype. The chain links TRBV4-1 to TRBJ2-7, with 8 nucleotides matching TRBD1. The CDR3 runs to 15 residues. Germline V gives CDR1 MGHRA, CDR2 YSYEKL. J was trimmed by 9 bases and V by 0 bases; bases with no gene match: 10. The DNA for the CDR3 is TGCGCCAGCAGCCAAGAAGGACAGGGATTGGTCGCGCAGTACTTC. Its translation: CASSQEGQGLVAQYF.

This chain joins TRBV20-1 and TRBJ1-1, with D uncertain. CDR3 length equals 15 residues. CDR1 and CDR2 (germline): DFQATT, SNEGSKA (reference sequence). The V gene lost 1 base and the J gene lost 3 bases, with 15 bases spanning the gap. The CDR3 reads CSARGGPLTYTEAFF. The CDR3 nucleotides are TGCAGTGCTAGAGGTGGTCCGCTAACTTACACTGAAGCTTTCTTT.

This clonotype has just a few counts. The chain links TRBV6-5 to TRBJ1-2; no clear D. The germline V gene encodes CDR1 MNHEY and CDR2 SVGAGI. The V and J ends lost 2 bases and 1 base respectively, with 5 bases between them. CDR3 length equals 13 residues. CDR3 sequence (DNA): TGTGCCAGCAGTTACATTCGTAACTATGGCTACACCTTC. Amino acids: CASSYIRNYGYTF.

The CDR3 DNA is TGTGCCAGCAGCGTAGACCCGGGGCCAGGTAACTATGGCTACACCTTC. Its translation: CASSVDPGPGNYGYTF. V is TRBV9 and J is TRBJ1-2, with a weak D call TRBD1 (5 bases). CDR3 length: 16 residues. V dropped 0 bases and J dropped 1 base, with 13 bases sitting between them. Germline V lookup: CDR1 SGDLS, CDR2 YYNGEE.

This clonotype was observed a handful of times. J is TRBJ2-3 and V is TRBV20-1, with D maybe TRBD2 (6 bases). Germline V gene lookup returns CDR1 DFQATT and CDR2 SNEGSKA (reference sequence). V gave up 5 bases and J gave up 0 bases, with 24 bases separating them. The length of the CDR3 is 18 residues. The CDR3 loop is CSAPGLAPLPSSTDTQYF. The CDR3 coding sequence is TGCAGTGCTCCGGGCCTAGCGCCTCTGCCCTCTAGCACAGATACGCAGTATTTT.

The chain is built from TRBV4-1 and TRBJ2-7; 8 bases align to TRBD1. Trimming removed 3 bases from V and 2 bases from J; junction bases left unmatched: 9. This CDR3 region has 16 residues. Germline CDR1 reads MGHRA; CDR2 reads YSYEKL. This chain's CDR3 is CASSHSGGAGPYEQYF. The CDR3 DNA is TGCGCCAGCAGCCATTCAGGGGGCGCAGGCCCCTACGAGCAGTACTTC.

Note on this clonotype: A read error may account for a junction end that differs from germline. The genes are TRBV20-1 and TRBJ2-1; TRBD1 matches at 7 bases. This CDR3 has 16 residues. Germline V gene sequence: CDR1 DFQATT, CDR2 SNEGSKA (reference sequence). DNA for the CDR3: TGCAGCGCTAGACAACAGGGGTCAGGGTTGTACAATGAGCAGTTCTTC. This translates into CSARQQGSGLYNEQFF.

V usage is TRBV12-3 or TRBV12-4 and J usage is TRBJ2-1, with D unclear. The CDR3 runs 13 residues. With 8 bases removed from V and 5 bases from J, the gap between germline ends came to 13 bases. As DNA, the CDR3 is TGTGCCAGCGGGGATATTATCGACAATGAGCAGTTCTTC. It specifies CASGDIIDNEQFF.

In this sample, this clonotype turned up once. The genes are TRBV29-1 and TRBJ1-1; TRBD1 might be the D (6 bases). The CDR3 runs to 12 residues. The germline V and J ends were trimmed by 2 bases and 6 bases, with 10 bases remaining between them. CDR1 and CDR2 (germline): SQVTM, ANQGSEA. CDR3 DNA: TGCAGCGTTGAAAGGGACATACCTGAAGCTTTCTTT. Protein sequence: CSVERDIPEAFF.

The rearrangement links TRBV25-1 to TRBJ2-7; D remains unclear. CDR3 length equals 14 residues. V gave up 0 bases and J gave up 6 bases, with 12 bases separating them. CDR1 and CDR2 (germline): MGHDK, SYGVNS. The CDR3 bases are TGTGCCAGCAGTGAATACCCGGGTGGGTCCGAGCAGTACTTC. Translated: CASSEYPGGSEQYF.